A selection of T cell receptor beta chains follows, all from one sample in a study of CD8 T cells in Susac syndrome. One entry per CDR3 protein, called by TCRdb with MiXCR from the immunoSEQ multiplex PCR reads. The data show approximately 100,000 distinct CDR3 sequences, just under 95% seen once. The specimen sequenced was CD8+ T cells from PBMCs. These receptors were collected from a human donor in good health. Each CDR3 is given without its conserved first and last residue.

ASRGRGYNQPQH	TRBV12-3/TRBV12-4	TRBJ1-5
ASSQDIRGASNQPQH	TRBV4-2	TRBJ1-5
AHMPDRSSNEQF	TRBV7-9	TRBJ2-1
ASSLDGGGSTDTQY	TRBV6-1	TRBJ2-3
ASSPPDPQGYT	TRBV9	TRBJ1-2
ASSQGGERETQY	TRBV4-2	TRBJ2-5
ASSLAQETQY	TRBV7-9	TRBJ2-5
ASSYSIIRDTQY	TRBV6-2/TRBV6-3	TRBJ2-3
ASSGQPGGEKLF	TRBV7-6	TRBJ1-4
ASSRHQGPSYEQY	TRBV3-1	TRBJ2-7
ASSHGQTNSPLH	TRBV7-9	TRBJ1-6
ASSPRRTGDYGYT	TRBV4-3	TRBJ1-2
AWGDRDGKAF	TRBV30	TRBJ1-1
ASSSSLYEQY	TRBV27	TRBJ2-7
SARDFTGGIYEQF	TRBV20-1	TRBJ2-1
SVTPTRQGYGYT	TRBV20-1	TRBJ1-2
ASSHPRDRGKYEQY	TRBV11-2	TRBJ2-7
ASSQVSWTGTTEAF	TRBV3-1	TRBJ1-1
ASSYLAGGLGEQF	TRBV6-5	TRBJ2-1
AISDPRDYYEQY	TRBV10-3	TRBJ2-7
ASSEGPGSPYEQY	TRBV9	TRBJ2-7
ASSPAGGQLTYEQY	TRBV18	TRBJ2-7
ASSFTLVGSTDTQY	TRBV7-8	TRBJ2-3
ASSLGPAASSYNEQF	TRBV7-3	TRBJ2-1
ASSGTDSGADVLT	TRBV3-1	TRBJ2-6
SVVRGSNQPQH	TRBV20-1	TRBJ1-5
ASSPGQMDRGDTEAF	TRBV14	TRBJ1-1
ASSYKQGSISEKLF	TRBV2	TRBJ1-4
ASSSSQGNYNEQF	TRBV5-4	TRBJ2-1
ASGDRSNSPLH	TRBV14	TRBJ1-6
ASSLSWGPYEQY	TRBV7-3	TRBJ2-7
SVPGTGVAEQF	TRBV29-1	TRBJ2-1
ASSQDAAGANTGELF	TRBV4-2	TRBJ2-2
ASSTPTALNEKLF	TRBV5-4	TRBJ1-4
SASAYGTSETETQY	TRBV20-1	TRBJ2-5
ASSQDRGNTEAF	TRBV3-1	TRBJ1-1
SVETDGRNYGYT	TRBV29-1	TRBJ1-2
ASSLMASGSVFTGSGELF	TRBV13	TRBJ2-2
ASSPQTGSADTQY	TRBV19	TRBJ2-3
SVGLAQRYEQF	TRBV29-1	TRBJ2-1
SAGSQANTGELF	TRBV20-1	TRBJ2-2
ASSRPSTGELF	TRBV7-3	TRBJ2-2
SATDSGVRGGYT	TRBV20-1	TRBJ1-2
ASSSYPPGYGYT	TRBV6-5	TRBJ1-2
ASSLIAGGSYNSPLH	TRBV7-2	TRBJ1-6
ASSLYGQGARADTEAF	TRBV7-2	TRBJ1-1
ASSDRDGSYEQY	TRBV11-3	TRBJ2-7